Presented here are 4 T cell receptor beta chains from one specimen sequenced in a study of T cells in Graves' hyperthyroidism and ophthalmopathy. Researchers amplified the TCR beta CDR3 regions from RNA transcripts. Carried out on the TCR CDR3, a first-round RT-PCR used the HTBI primer set. TCRdb analysed the multiplex PCR reads with MiXCR anew, one entry per CDR3 protein. The sample records more than 500,000 distinct CDR3 sequences, 35% to 50% being singletons. Sequenced input: peripheral blood or thyroid tissue (not recorded which). These receptor sequences come from an adult woman with Graves' disease, either hyperthyroidism or ophthalmopathy (not recorded which).

This clonotype was observed once. The junction and the germline gene differ at one end; a read error may be behind it. The rearrangement links TRBV9 to TRBJ1-6; the D is unclear. This CDR3 has 13 amino acids. Per germline, CDR1 SGDLS and CDR2 YYNGEE. CDR3 loop: CTSSGVGNSPLHF. The CDR3 coding sequence is TGCACCAGCAGCGGAGTAGGGAATTCACCCCTCCACTTT.

The rearrangement joins TRBV28 to TRBJ2-2; the match to TRBD2 covers 11 bases. Germline CDR1 MDHEN, CDR2 SYDVKM. V lost 6 bases, J lost 6 bases, and 6 bases stayed unmatched. The CDR3 loop spans 15 amino acids. The CDR3 loop is CASRSSGRYPGELFF. Written as DNA, the CDR3 is TGTGCCAGCAGATCTAGCGGGAGGTATCCCGGGGAGCTGTTTTTT.

The V and J genes are TRBV19 and TRBJ1-5, with D possibly TRBD1 on 5 matching bases. Germline lookup yields CDR1 LNHDA and CDR2 SQIVND (reference sequence). The CDR3 totals 16 residues. V shed 0 bases and J shed 3 bases, with 12 bases lying between them. DNA for the CDR3: TGTGCCAGTAGTATAGATACCGGGACTCTCAATCAGCCCCAGCATTTT. This encodes CASSIDTGTLNQPQHF.

This clonotype was found many times. The V gene is TRBV19, the J gene TRBJ1-5; the D gene is possibly TRBD1 (6 bases). The CDR3 is 17 residues long. The germline V gene has CDR1 LNHDA and CDR2 SQIVND (reference sequence). V lost 6 bases and J lost 3, with 21 bases in between. CDR3 amino acids: CASSSTLQGLNNQPQHF. CDR3 sequence (DNA): TGTGCCAGTAGCTCTACCCTACAGGGACTTAACAATCAGCCCCAGCATTTT.